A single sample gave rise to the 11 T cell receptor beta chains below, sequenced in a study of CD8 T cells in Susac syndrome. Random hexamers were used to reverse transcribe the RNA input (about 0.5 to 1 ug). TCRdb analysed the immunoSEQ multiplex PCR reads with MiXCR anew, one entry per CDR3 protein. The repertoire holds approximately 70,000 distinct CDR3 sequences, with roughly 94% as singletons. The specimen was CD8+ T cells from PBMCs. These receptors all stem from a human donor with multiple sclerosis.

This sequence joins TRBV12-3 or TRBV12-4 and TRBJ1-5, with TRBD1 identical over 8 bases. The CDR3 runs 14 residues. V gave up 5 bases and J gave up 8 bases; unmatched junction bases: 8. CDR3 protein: CASSLRDRIEPQHF. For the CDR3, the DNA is TGTGCCAGCAGTCTTCGGGACAGGATTGAGCCCCAGCATTTT.

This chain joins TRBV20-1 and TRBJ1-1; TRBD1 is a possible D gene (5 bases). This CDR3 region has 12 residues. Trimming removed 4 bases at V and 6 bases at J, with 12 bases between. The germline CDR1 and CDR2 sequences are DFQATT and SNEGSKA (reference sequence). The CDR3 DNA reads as TGCAGTGCTAATGGGGGAAACCCTGAAGCTTTCTTT. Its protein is CSANGGNPEAFF.

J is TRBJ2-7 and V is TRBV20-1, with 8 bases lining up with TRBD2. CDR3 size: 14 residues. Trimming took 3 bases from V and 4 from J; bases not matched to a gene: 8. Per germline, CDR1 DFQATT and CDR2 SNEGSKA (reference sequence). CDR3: CSARGPSGSYEQYF. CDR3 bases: TGCAGTGCTAGGGGGCCTAGCGGGTCGTACGAGCAGTACTTC.

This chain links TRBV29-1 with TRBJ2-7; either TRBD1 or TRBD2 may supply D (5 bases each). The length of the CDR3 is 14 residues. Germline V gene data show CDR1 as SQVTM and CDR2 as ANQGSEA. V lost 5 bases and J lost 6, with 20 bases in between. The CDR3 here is CSVLVPGSIGEQYF. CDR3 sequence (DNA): TGCAGCGTTCTCGTGCCAGGGAGTATTGGCGAGCAGTACTTC.

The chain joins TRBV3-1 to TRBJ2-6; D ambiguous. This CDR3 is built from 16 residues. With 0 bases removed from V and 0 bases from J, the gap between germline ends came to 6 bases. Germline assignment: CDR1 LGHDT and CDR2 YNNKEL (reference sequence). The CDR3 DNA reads TGTGCCAGCAGCCAAGATCCCGGCTCTGGGGCCAACGTCCTGACTTTC. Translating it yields CASSQDPGSGANVLTF.

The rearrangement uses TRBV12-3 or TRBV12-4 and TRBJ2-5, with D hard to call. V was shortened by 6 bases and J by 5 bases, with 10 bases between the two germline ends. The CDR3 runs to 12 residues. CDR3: CASRVYGETQYF. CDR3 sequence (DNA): TGTGCCAGCAGGGTCTATGGGGAGACCCAGTACTTC.

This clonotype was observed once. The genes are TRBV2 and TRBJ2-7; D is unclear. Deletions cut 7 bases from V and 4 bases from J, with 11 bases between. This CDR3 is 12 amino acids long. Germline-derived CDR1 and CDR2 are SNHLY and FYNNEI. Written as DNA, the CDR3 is TGTGCCAGCACCCCCGGCGAGTACGAGCAGTACTTC. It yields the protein CASTPGEYEQYF.

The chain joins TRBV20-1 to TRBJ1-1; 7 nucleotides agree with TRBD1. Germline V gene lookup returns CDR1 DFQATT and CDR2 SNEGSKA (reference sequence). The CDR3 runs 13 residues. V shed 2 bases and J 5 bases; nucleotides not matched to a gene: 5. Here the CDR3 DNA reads TGCAGTGCTAGACAGGGGGAGGGTACTGAAGCTTTCTTT. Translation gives CSARQGEGTEAFF.

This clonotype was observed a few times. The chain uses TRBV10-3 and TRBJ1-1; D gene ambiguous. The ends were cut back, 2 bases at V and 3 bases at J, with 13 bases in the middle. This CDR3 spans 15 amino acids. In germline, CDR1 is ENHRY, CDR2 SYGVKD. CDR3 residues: CAISEGRARYTEAFF. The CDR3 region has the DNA TGTGCCATCAGTGAGGGGAGGGCGCGGTACACTGAAGCTTTCTTT.

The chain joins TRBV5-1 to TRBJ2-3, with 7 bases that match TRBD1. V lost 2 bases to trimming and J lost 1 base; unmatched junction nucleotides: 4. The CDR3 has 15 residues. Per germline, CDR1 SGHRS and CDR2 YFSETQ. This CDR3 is CASSFTGVGTDTQYF. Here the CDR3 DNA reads TGCGCCAGCAGCTTCACAGGGGTTGGCACAGATACGCAGTATTTT. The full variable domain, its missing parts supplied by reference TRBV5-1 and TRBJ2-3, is KAGVTQTPRYLIKTRGQQVTLSCSPISGHRSVSWYQQTPGQGLQFLFEYFSETQRNKGNFPGRFSGRQFSNSRSEMNVSTLELGDSALYLCASSFTGVGTDTQYFGPGTRLTVL.

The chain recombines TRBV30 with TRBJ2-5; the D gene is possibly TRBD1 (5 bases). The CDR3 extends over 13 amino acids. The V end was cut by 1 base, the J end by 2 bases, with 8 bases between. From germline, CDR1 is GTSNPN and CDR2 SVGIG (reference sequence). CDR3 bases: TGTGCCTGGAGTGCGGACACACAAGAGACCCAGTACTTC. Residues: CAWSADTQETQYF.